The T cell receptor (beta chain) under discussion was sequenced for a study of T cell responses to AZD1222 COVID-19 vaccine. Points from the study as a whole: Only after the peak T cell response were repertoires sampled. At baseline, seropositivity was found in only a handful of AZD1222 recipients. Increased Spike-specific TCR breadth and depth were observed after two AZD1222 doses. The sample set comprised mostly white British donors with more females, and clonal diversity was possibly underestimated.

Trimming removed 3 bases at V and 4 bases at J, with 21 bases between. Germline-derived CDR1 and CDR2 are SGHTA and FQGNSA. This CDR3 has 17 residues. Libraries were prepared by immunoSEQ multiplex PCR; TCRdb keeps only in-frame clonotypes and omits some of them. Of about 200,000 clones in the sample, about 92% were seen once. Concerning this clone itself: The antigen is unknown.

The chain couples TRBV7-2 to TRBJ2-5; D might be TRBD1 or TRBD2, each matching 6 bases. This sample comprised peripheral blood, obtained on day 0 of MenACWY control vaccination. This sequence originates from an adult in good health. CDR3 sequence: CASSLPLLGGSRETQYF. DNA of the CDR3: TGTGCCAGCAGCTTGCCCCTATTAGGGGGGTCGCGAGAGACCCAGTACTTC.